These 32 T cell receptor beta chains came from one sample sequenced in a study of OX40 agonist ivuxolimab in advanced cancers. The data were produced by immunoSEQ multiplex PCR, yet TCRdb's version contains in-frame clones alone and is incomplete. The top ten hold about an eighth of the sample, which has some 16,000 clones, 77% seen once. The specimen comprised CD4+ or CD8+ T cells sorted from blood, sampled in a trial of the OX40 agonist ivuxolimab. The receptors originated from an adult with an advanced solid tumor such as melanoma, head and neck, liver or kidney cancer.

This chain uses TRBV2 with TRBJ1-3; 9 bases fit TRBD1. Germline CDR1 is SNHLY and CDR2 is FYNNEI. V shed 4 bases and J 5 bases; nucleotides not matched to a gene: 3. The CDR3 covers 14 residues. This CDR3 reads CASSVDRGRNTIYF. CDR3 in DNA: TGTGCCAGCAGTGTGGACAGGGGAAGAAACACCATATATTTT.

This chain connects TRBV7-6 to TRBJ2-3; 8 bases fit TRBD2. Germline V gene sequence: CDR1 SGHVS, CDR2 FNYEAQ. With V trimmed by 4 bases and J by 4 bases, 10 bases remained unmatched. The CDR3 length is 16 residues. The CDR3 sequence: CASSSLSGAWADTQYF. The CDR3 DNA sequence: TGTGCCAGCAGCTCTCTTAGCGGGGCCTGGGCAGATACGCAGTATTTT.

This chain joins TRBV4-3 and TRBJ1-1, with no clear D. V was cut by 4 bases and J by 1 base, with 10 bases left in between. CDR3 length: 14 residues. Germline-derived CDR1 and CDR2 are LGHNA and YSLEER. For the CDR3, the DNA is TGCGCCAGCAGCCCTTACGTAGCGAACACTGAAGCTTTCTTT. Protein sequence: CASSPYVANTEAFF.

This clone was counted between two and nine times. Mismatch with germline at one junction end may stem from a read error. The chain is built from TRBV9 and TRBJ2-1; possible D gene TRBD2, 6 bases. CDR3 length equals 13 residues. Germline V CDR1 and CDR2: SGDLS, YYNGEE. The CDR3 DNA follows: TGTGCCAGCAGCGTAGGGGACTTGGGCTGGCTGGTCTTC. It translates to CASSVGDLGWLVF.

This chain links TRBV6-6 with TRBJ2-5; maybe TRBD1 (5 bases). With the DNA end fitting TRBJ2-7 better, the J assignment may be wrong. The CDR3 spans 16 residues. CDR1 is MNHNY, CDR2 SVGAGI, per germline (reference sequence). Here the CDR3 reads CASRSPGRESAYEQYF. CDR3 bases: TGTGCCAGCAGGTCCCCGGGCAGGGAAAGTGCCTACGAGCAGTACTTC.

CDR3 sequence: CASSLSSRYYGYTF. The DNA of the CDR3 is TGTGCCAGCAGTTTATCATCCCGATACTATGGCTACACCTTC. The J gene is TRBJ1-2, the V gene TRBV27; D is undetermined. Trimming cost V 0 bases and J 3 bases, with 8 bases left between them. In germline, CDR1 is MNHEY, CDR2 SMNVEV (reference sequence). The CDR3 has 14 amino acids.

This clone came up a few times. This rearrangement joins TRBV5-4 to TRBJ2-2; 8 nucleotides line up with TRBD1. The germline V gene has CDR1 SGHNT and CDR2 YYREEE (reference sequence). The V segment lost 4 bases and the J segment 4 bases; nucleotides outside the gene matches: 9. This CDR3 contains 16 residues. CDR3 DNA: TGTGCCAGCAGCCAAGGACAGGGATTCGGCACCGGGGAGCTGTTTTTT. Its translation is CASSQGQGFGTGELFF.

This clone was counted once. CDR3 DNA: TGTGCCAGCAGCTCCCGGGACTATTATCAAGAGACCCAGTACTTC. Translated: CASSSRDYYQETQYF. V gene TRBV7-6 combines with J gene TRBJ2-5; TRBD2 agrees at 7 bases. V gave up 4 bases and J gave up 2 bases; unmatched junction bases: 7. CDR1 is SGHVS, CDR2 FNYEAQ, per germline. This CDR3 is built from 15 residues.

The chain combines TRBV6-6 with TRBJ1-6; D remains unclear. V was clipped by 0 bases and J by 10 bases, with 4 bases between them. The germline V gene has CDR1 MNHNY and CDR2 SVGAGI (reference sequence). This CDR3 comprises 12 residues. CDR3 DNA sequence: TGTGCCAGCAGTTACTCGGACTCACCCCTCCACTTT. Translating it yields CASSYSDSPLHF.

By share, this clone counts as medium-sized (0.01 to 0.1%). The chain joins TRBV29-1 to TRBJ2-5, with D tentatively TRBD1 (6 bases). The CDR3 totals 12 residues. Trimming took 6 bases from V and 3 from J, leaving 11 bases between them. Germline V gives CDR1 SQVTM, CDR2 ANQGSEA. The chain's CDR3 is CSVQGLEETQYF. Written as DNA, the CDR3 is TGCAGCGTCCAGGGGTTGGAAGAGACCCAGTACTTC. Full variable domain (missing parts from reference TRBV29-1 and TRBJ2-5): SAVISQKPSRDICQRGTSLTIQCQVDSQVTMMFWYRQQPGQSLTLIATANQGSEATYESGFVIDKFPISRPNLTFSTLTVSNMSPEDSSIYLCSVQGLEETQYFGPGTRLLVL.

The V call is TRBV25-1, the J call TRBJ1-1; 11 bases line up with TRBD1. CDR3 size: 18 residues. Germline assignment: CDR1 MGHDK and CDR2 SYGVNS. In nucleotides, the CDR3 is TGTGCGGACGGAATGGACAGGGGGCGCAGAGGGACCAACACTGAAGCTTTCTTT. This translates into CADGMDRGRRGTNTEAFF. The full variable domain, its missing parts supplied by reference TRBV25-1 and TRBJ1-1, is EADIYQTPRYLVIGTGKKITLECSQTMGHDKMYWYQQDPGMELHLIHYSYGVNSTEKGDLSSESTVSRIRTEHFPLTLESARPSHTSQYLCADGMDRGRRGTNTEAFFGQGTRLTVV.

This chain connects TRBV18 to TRBJ2-6, with TRBD1 matching over 7 bases. Germline V gene sequence: CDR1 KGHSH, CDR2 LQKENI. With V trimmed by 2 bases and J by 0 bases, 4 bases remained unmatched. This CDR3 is 17 amino acids long. This CDR3 reads CASSPGTARSGANVLTF. CDR3 nucleotides: TGTGCCAGCTCACCAGGGACAGCCCGCTCTGGGGCCAACGTCCTGACTTTC.

This rearrangement joins TRBV11-3 to TRBJ2-7; possibly TRBD2 for D (6 bases). V was cut by 4 bases and J by 0 bases, with 13 bases left in between. The CDR3 is made up of 15 amino acids. Per germline, CDR1 SGHNT and CDR2 YENEEA. This CDR3 is CASSSDAGSSYEQYF. In nucleotides, the CDR3 is TGTGCCAGCAGCTCTGACGCGGGGAGCTCCTACGAGCAGTACTTC.

The chain employs TRBV7-8 and TRBJ1-2; 10 positions match TRBD1. This CDR3 spans 14 amino acids. Germline trimming cut 5 bases from V and 5 bases from J; bases unmatched to any gene: 5. Germline loops: CDR1 SGHVS, CDR2 FQNEAQ. CDR3 sequence reads: CASSPGTGAYGYTF. The DNA of the CDR3 is TGTGCCAGCAGCCCTGGGACAGGGGCTTATGGCTACACCTTC.

The chain is built from TRBV4-1 and TRBJ2-7; a weak D match, TRBD1 (7 bases). The length of the CDR3 is 15 residues. Germline CDR1 is MGHRA and CDR2 is YSYEKL. Trimming stripped 0 bases from V and 3 bases from J, with 12 bases between. The CDR3 sequence: CASSQDGGGFYEQYF. The CDR3 coding sequence is TGCGCCAGCAGCCAAGATGGAGGGGGCTTCTACGAGCAGTACTTC.

In this sample, this clone turned up once. The rearrangement uses TRBV9 and TRBJ2-2; possible D gene TRBD2, 6 bases. The CDR3 spans 14 residues. The ends were cut back, 6 bases at V and 6 bases at J, with 15 bases in the middle. CDR1 and CDR2 (germline): SGDLS, YYNGEE. The CDR3 bases are TGTGCCAGCACCACGGGACTGGGCGCCGGGGAGCTGTTTTTT. Its protein is CASTTGLGAGELFF.

The chain is built from TRBV13 and TRBJ2-1; 10 nucleotides match TRBD2. Germline CDR1 reads PRHDT; CDR2 reads FYEKMQ (reference sequence). This CDR3 is 15 amino acids long. V lost 0 bases and J lost 5; bases outside the gene matches: 1. The CDR3 DNA is TGTGCCAGCAGCTTAGGGCTAGCGGGGGACAATGAGCAGTTCTTC. Amino acid sequence: CASSLGLAGDNEQFF.

The V call is TRBV27, the J call TRBJ1-1; D perhaps matches TRBD1 (5 bases). The CDR3 is 15 residues long. Germline CDR1 and CDR2: MNHEY and SMNVEV (reference sequence). Deletions cut 5 bases from V and 1 base from J, with 14 bases between. CDR3 loop: CASSLAGAWNTEAFF. The DNA for the CDR3 is TGTGCCAGCAGTCTCGCCGGGGCCTGGAACACTGAAGCTTTCTTT.

This sequence joins TRBV29-1 and TRBJ2-2; D might be TRBD1 or TRBD2, each matching 5 bases. The CDR3 contains 13 residues. Per germline, CDR1 SQVTM and CDR2 ANQGSEA. The V and J ends lost 4 bases and 4 bases respectively, with 10 bases between them. CDR3: CSVVGVVTGELFF. In nucleotides, the CDR3 is TGCAGCGTTGTGGGGGTTGTCACCGGGGAGCTGTTTTTT.

The CDR3 spells CASSDSLWSYEQYF. Here the CDR3 DNA reads TGTGCCAGCAGTGATAGTTTATGGTCCTACGAGCAGTACTTC. The V call is TRBV2, the J call TRBJ2-7; D remains ambiguous. This CDR3 comprises 14 residues. Trimming stripped 3 bases from V and 1 base from J, with 10 bases between. CDR1 and CDR2 (germline): SNHLY, FYNNEI.

This clone was recorded once. A junction boundary mismatches the germline segment, possibly from a read error. V and J are TRBV13 and TRBJ2-6; D ambiguous. Germline V CDR1 and CDR2: PRHDT, FYEKMQ (reference sequence). The CDR3 sequence is 15 residues long. CDR3 residues: CAGSLGSSGANVLTF. The DNA of the CDR3 is TGTGCCGGCAGCCTGGGGTCCTCTGGGGCCAACGTCCTGACTTTC.

V gene TRBV29-1 combines with J gene TRBJ1-1; D is ambiguous. The CDR3 is 12 amino acids. The V gene lost 1 base and the J gene lost 5 bases, with 8 bases spanning the gap. Germline CDR1 SQVTM, CDR2 ANQGSEA. DNA for the CDR3: TGCAGCGTTGAAGGGGTCCAAACTGAAGCTTTCTTT. Translation: CSVEGVQTEAFF.

V is TRBV7-9 and J is TRBJ2-1; TRBD1 agrees at 8 bases. This CDR3 region has 14 residues. CDR1 SEHNR and CDR2 FQNEAQ come from the germline V gene (reference sequence). V was pared by 6 bases and J by 7 bases, with 8 bases of the junction left unmatched. The CDR3 loop reads CASSPRTGWNEQFF. CDR3 DNA: TGTGCCAGCAGTCCCCGGACAGGGTGGAATGAGCAGTTCTTC.

The chain is built from TRBV5-1 and TRBJ1-1, with TRBD1 identical over 9 bases. V dropped 0 bases and J dropped 6; count of bases not matched to a gene: 9. Per germline, CDR1 SGHRS and CDR2 YFSETQ. The CDR3 consists of 16 residues. CDR3 sequence: CASSLEVNRGLPEAFF. The DNA for the CDR3 is TGCGCCAGCAGCTTGGAGGTAAACAGGGGGCTACCTGAAGCTTTCTTT.

The gene calls are TRBV13 and TRBJ1-2; maybe TRBD1 (5 bases). Trimming cost V 0 bases and J 0 bases, with 8 bases left between them. Per germline, CDR1 PRHDT and CDR2 FYEKMQ (reference sequence). The CDR3 length is 15 residues. CDR3 loop: CASSLGTATNYGYTF. The CDR3, as DNA: TGTGCCAGCAGCTTAGGGACAGCGACTAACTATGGCTACACCTTC.

This chain uses TRBV4-3 with TRBJ2-1, with TRBD2 matching 13 bases. The V gene's germline CDR1 is LGHNA and CDR2 YSLEER. With V trimmed by 5 bases and J by 10 bases, 8 bases remained unmatched. This CDR3 has 15 residues. CDR3 nucleotides: TGCGCCAGCAGCGCACTAGCGGGGGGGCTAGAAGAGCAGTTCTTC. Protein: CASSALAGGLEEQFF.

This clone was seen once. The gene calls are TRBV23-1 and TRBJ1-2; D not resolved. TRBV23-1 has ORF status, its function being uncertain. The V gene lost 4 bases and the J gene lost 4 bases, with 4 bases spanning the gap. The CDR3 extends over 11 amino acids. The CDR3 DNA sequence: TGCGCCAGCAGTCCTTCCTATGGCTACACCTTC. Amino acid sequence: CASSPSYGYTF.

This chain joins TRBV6-6 and TRBJ1-2, with a tentative D call TRBD1 (5 bases). Germline assignment: CDR1 MNHNY and CDR2 SVGAGI (reference sequence). The CDR3 covers 12 residues. Trimming pared 6 bases from V and 7 bases from J, leaving 12 bases between. The CDR3 loop is CASSSTGVGYTF. The DNA for the CDR3 is TGTGCCAGCAGCTCGACGGGGGTTGGCTACACCTTC.

V is TRBV5-5 and J is TRBJ1-4; D is perhaps TRBD1 (5 bases). The germline V and J ends were trimmed by 6 bases and 6 bases, with 15 bases remaining between them. The length of the CDR3 is 14 residues. Germline V lookup: CDR1 SGHKS, CDR2 YYEKEE (reference sequence). The CDR3 DNA is TGTGCCAGCACCTTTGACAGAAGATATGAAAAACTGTTTTTT. Its protein product is CASTFDRRYEKLFF.

The chain is built from TRBV29-1 and TRBJ2-1; D uncertain. The CDR3 contains 13 residues. The germline gives CDR1 SQVTM, CDR2 ANQGSEA. V was pared by 3 bases and J by 2 bases, with 8 bases between. The CDR3 DNA reads as TGCAGCGTTGAGTTAGGGACCTACAATGAGCAGTTCTTC. Its protein product is CSVELGTYNEQFF.

The V gene is TRBV7-2, the J gene TRBJ1-2; maybe TRBD1 (5 bases). There are 17 residues in the CDR3. Trimming shortened V by 5 bases and J by 4 bases, and 23 bases separated the two germline ends. The V gene's germline CDR1 is SGHTA and CDR2 FQGNSA. CDR3: CASSPGTSNPLAYGYTF. As DNA, the CDR3 is TGTGCCAGCAGCCCAGGGACCTCTAACCCGTTAGCCTATGGCTACACCTTC.

The chain carries TRBV5-1 and TRBJ2-1, with a weak D call TRBD2 (6 bases). CDR1 and CDR2 (germline): SGHRS, YFSETQ. The CDR3 covers 15 residues. Trimming removed 4 bases from V and 6 bases from J, with 17 bases in between. CDR3 in DNA: TGCGCCAGCAGCGTGGAGGGCCCAGAGGGCAATGAGCAGTTCTTC. The encoded protein is CASSVEGPEGNEQFF.